This is a list of T cell receptor beta chains from one sample in a study of blood T cell repertoires in COVID-19. The assay was immunoSEQ multiplex PCR, and TCRdb's table has in-frame clones only and misses some. The sample lists about 180,000 clones, about 85% occurring once. Sequencing input: peripheral blood. The receptors come from an elderly woman with acute or convalescent COVID-19. Both conserved end residues are part of each CDR3. Each record gives: J gene, V gene, CDR3 protein.

j_call: TRBJ1-2; v_call: TRBV15; cdr3_aa: CATSREGTGGADYGYTF
j_call: TRBJ2-1; v_call: TRBV6-2/TRBV6-3; cdr3_aa: CASSYTTGGNEQFF
j_call: TRBJ2-1; v_call: TRBV11-3; cdr3_aa: CASSLVEGPFNEQFF
j_call: TRBJ2-5; v_call: TRBV15; cdr3_aa: CATTLGGLGETQYF
j_call: TRBJ2-3; v_call: TRBV19; cdr3_aa: CASSIRGGRADTQYF
j_call: TRBJ2-3; v_call: TRBV9; cdr3_aa: CASSVPGGQEDTQYF
j_call: TRBJ1-4; v_call: TRBV30; cdr3_aa: CAWSRGQVVEKLFF
j_call: TRBJ1-5; v_call: TRBV6-5; cdr3_aa: CASSPTGLVQPQHF
j_call: TRBJ1-1; v_call: TRBV18; cdr3_aa: CASSLEQGGTEAFF
j_call: TRBJ2-7; v_call: TRBV7-9; cdr3_aa: CASSLATAYEQYF
j_call: TRBJ2-1; v_call: TRBV15; cdr3_aa: CATSRDATGSNEQFF
j_call: TRBJ2-2; v_call: TRBV12-5; cdr3_aa: CASGLRQVTNTGELFF
j_call: TRBJ2-1; v_call: TRBV7-3; cdr3_aa: CASSFGGNSYNEQFF
j_call: TRBJ1-2; v_call: TRBV10-3; cdr3_aa: CAISLDRTYLGYTF
j_call: TRBJ1-1; v_call: TRBV7-2; cdr3_aa: CASSQGGVLNTEAFF
j_call: TRBJ2-1; v_call: TRBV5-1; cdr3_aa: CASSLNSGSVHEQFF
j_call: TRBJ1-6; v_call: TRBV27; cdr3_aa: CASSLSGRQANSPLHF
j_call: TRBJ2-3; v_call: TRBV7-8; cdr3_aa: CASSHRTSGGVDTQYF
j_call: TRBJ1-4; v_call: TRBV3-1/TRBV3-2; cdr3_aa: CASSRTGGNLKLFF
j_call: TRBJ2-7; v_call: TRBV27; cdr3_aa: CASSSPSSYEQYF
j_call: TRBJ1-3; v_call: TRBV7-9; cdr3_aa: CASSLAWSSGNTIYF
j_call: TRBJ2-6; v_call: TRBV7-8; cdr3_aa: CASSWKQGQGGLSGANVLTF
j_call: TRBJ2-3; v_call: TRBV3-1/TRBV3-2; cdr3_aa: CASSPWGLAGGGISSTDTQYF
j_call: TRBJ2-3; v_call: TRBV29-1; cdr3_aa: CSVPRTVMGDTQYF
j_call: TRBJ2-1; v_call: TRBV2; cdr3_aa: CASSPSGRAVDEQFF
j_call: TRBJ2-7; v_call: TRBV25-1; cdr3_aa: CASKGTGVGEQYF
j_call: TRBJ1-6; v_call: TRBV9; cdr3_aa: CASSAQGPQNSPLHF
j_call: TRBJ2-3; v_call: TRBV4-3; cdr3_aa: CASSQDLAQDSTDTQYF
j_call: TRBJ1-6; v_call: TRBV18; cdr3_aa: CASSPDSYNSPLHF
j_call: TRBJ2-2; v_call: TRBV18; cdr3_aa: CASSPHPLNTGELFF
j_call: TRBJ1-1; v_call: TRBV6-5; cdr3_aa: CASSSSSNTEAFF
j_call: TRBJ2-5; v_call: TRBV19; cdr3_aa: CASQSGGLRETQYF
j_call: TRBJ1-1; v_call: TRBV28; cdr3_aa: CASSFRGTYRREAFF